The 4 T cell receptor beta chains below come from one sample, sequenced in a study of T cell responses to AZD1222 COVID-19 vaccine. The data were produced by immunoSEQ multiplex PCR, yet TCRdb's version contains in-frame clones alone and is incomplete. The repertoire has tens of thousands of clones, approximately 83% of them found once; the top ten carry about 6%. Sequenced material: peripheral blood, taken on day 0 of AZD1222 vaccination. These receptors were taken from an adult in good health.

In its sample, this clone was seen once. The V and J genes are TRBV5-1 and TRBJ2-1; 9 nucleotides match TRBD1. Germline V lookup: CDR1 SGHRS, CDR2 YFSETQ. Unmatched junction bases numbered 6, after V lost 4 bases and J lost 7 bases. The CDR3 contains 14 residues. CDR3: CASSPGDRENEQFF. CDR3 bases: TGCGCCAGCAGCCCCGGGGACAGGGAGAATGAGCAGTTCTTC.

This clone was counted a single time. CDR3 loop: CASSYGTNTGELFF. In nucleotides, the CDR3 is TGTGCCAGCAGCTACGGCACCAACACCGGGGAGCTGTTTTTT. The chain is built from TRBV5-4 and TRBJ2-2; D unclear. The CDR3 consists of 14 residues. V lost 3 bases and J lost 2, with 8 bases in between. From germline, CDR1 is SGHNT and CDR2 YYREEE (reference sequence).

The chain employs TRBV6-5 and TRBJ2-4; weak D call: TRBD2 (6 bases). The germline gives CDR1 MNHEY, CDR2 SVGAGI. This CDR3 is built from 15 residues. Trimming took 5 bases from V and 4 from J, leaving 15 bases between them. CDR3 amino acids: CASSPDGTGKNIQYF. The CDR3 nucleotides read TGTGCCAGCAGTCCCGACGGGACTGGGAAAAACATTCAGTACTTC.

The chain couples TRBV11-3 to TRBJ2-4; D is perhaps TRBD1 (6 bases). The CDR3 totals 17 residues. Germline CDR1 SGHNT, CDR2 YENEEA. V gave up 5 bases and J gave up 0 bases, with 17 bases separating them. For the CDR3, the DNA is TGTGCCAGCAGCCCTACCGGACAGCGACTAGCCAAAAACATTCAGTACTTC. Protein product: CASSPTGQRLAKNIQYF.